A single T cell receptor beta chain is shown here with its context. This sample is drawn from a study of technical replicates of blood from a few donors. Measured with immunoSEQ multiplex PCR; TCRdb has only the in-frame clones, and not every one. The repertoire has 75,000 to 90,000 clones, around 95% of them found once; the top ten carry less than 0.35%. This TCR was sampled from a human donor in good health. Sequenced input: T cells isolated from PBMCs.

CDR3 in amino acids: CASSYGRATVEQYF. In DNA, the CDR3 is TGTGCCAGCAGTTACGGGCGGGCAACGGTCGAGCAGTACTTC. The chain couples TRBV6-5 to TRBJ2-7; a possible D gene is TRBD2 (5 bases). The CDR3 has 14 residues. The germline CDR1 and CDR2 sequences are MNHEY and SVGAGI. V shed 2 bases and J shed 6 bases, with 14 bases lying between them.